These 22 T cell receptor beta chains were all obtained from the same sample, sequenced in a study of blood T cells in healthy people across ages. A second PCR of roughly 7 to 11 cycles used a sample-barcoded 5' primer and a J-beta primer mix. TCRdb re-analysed the 5' RACE reads in MiXCR, keeping a single row per CDR3 protein. Among roughly 900,000 distinct CDR3 sequences listed, 25% to 35% were seen once. The sample was blood. The receptors were sampled from an elderly woman in good health.

A few counts support this clonotype. V gene TRBV6-2 or TRBV6-3 combines with J gene TRBJ1-5; a weak D match, TRBD1 (6 bases). The germline V gene has CDR1 MNHEY and CDR2 SVGEGT. The CDR3 is 14 amino acids. V was pared by 6 bases and J by 6 bases, with 15 bases between. DNA of the CDR3: TGTGCCAGCAGCCCCCAGCAGGGGATTCAGCCCCAGCATTTT. Amino acid sequence: CASSPQQGIQPQHF.

This clonotype was counted many times. The CDR3 reads CSASRPSGGEEQYF. As DNA, the CDR3 is TGCAGTGCTAGTCGGCCTAGCGGGGGAGAAGAGCAGTACTTC. This rearrangement joins TRBV20-1 to TRBJ2-7, with TRBD2 matching over 10 bases. The CDR3 sequence is 14 residues long. The junction had 9 bases not matched to a gene; V was cut back by 3 bases and J by 7 bases. Germline loops: CDR1 DFQATT, CDR2 SNEGSKA (reference sequence).

V usage is TRBV6-6 and J usage is TRBJ2-3; D assignment may be TRBD1 or TRBD2 (5 bases each). CDR1 MNHNY and CDR2 SVGAGI come from the germline V gene (reference sequence). Trimming left V 7 bases short and J 4 bases short, with 12 bases between. This CDR3 is built from 13 residues. The CDR3 here is CASNGGYADTQYF. In DNA form, the CDR3 reads TGTGCCAGCAATGGGGGTTACGCAGATACGCAGTATTTT.

This clonotype was observed many times. The chain has TRBV5-1 and TRBJ2-3, with 12 bases that match TRBD2. J was trimmed by 0 bases and V by 6 bases; bases with no gene match: 2. The CDR3 is 15 amino acids. CDR1 and CDR2 (germline): SGHRS, YFSETQ. The DNA of the CDR3 is TGCGCCAGCACCACTAGCGGGGGGAGCACAGATACGCAGTATTTT. Its protein is CASTTSGGSTDTQYF.

V gene TRBV7-8 combines with J gene TRBJ1-2; D uncertain. Trimming pared 2 bases from V and 5 bases from J, leaving 6 bases between. CDR1 and CDR2 (germline): SGHVS, FQNEAQ. This CDR3 is built from 12 residues. The CDR3, as DNA: TGTGCCAGCAGCTTAACTCCATATGGCTACACCTTC. This encodes CASSLTPYGYTF.

This clonotype was seen at least ten times. V usage is TRBV20-1 and J usage is TRBJ2-1; 9 bases fit TRBD1. The germline gives CDR1 DFQATT, CDR2 SNEGSKA (reference sequence). There are 12 residues in the CDR3. V lost 5 bases and J lost 10; bases outside the gene matches: 6. Here the CDR3 reads CSAPRTGDEQFF. CDR3 bases: TGCAGTGCTCCCAGGACAGGGGACGAGCAGTTCTTC.

In this sample, this clonotype turned up many times. The chain has TRBV20-1 and TRBJ2-7, with D perhaps TRBD1 (5 bases). The V end was cut by 5 bases, the J end by 0 bases, with 17 bases between. This CDR3 has 15 residues. The germline V gene encodes CDR1 DFQATT and CDR2 SNEGSKA (reference sequence). The CDR3 reads CSAGATGRYSYEQYF. DNA of the CDR3: TGCAGTGCTGGGGCCACAGGCCGATACTCCTACGAGCAGTACTTC.

The chain is built from TRBV5-6 and TRBJ2-3; 12 bases match TRBD2. With 2 bases clipped from V and 6 bases from J, the junction kept 7 bases outside the gene matches. This CDR3 spans 16 amino acids. Germline values: CDR1 SGHDT, CDR2 YYEEEE. The CDR3 DNA is TGTGCCAGCAGCTTCAGACTAGCGGGGGCCAGGGATACGCAGTATTTT. Amino acids: CASSFRLAGARDTQYF.

Comments on this clonotype: Possible read error: a much larger clone is one base away. The chain has TRBV7-2 and TRBJ2-7; 9 bases match TRBD1. The CDR3 sequence is 15 residues long. Germline V gives CDR1 SGHTA, CDR2 FQGNSA. V lost 5 bases, J lost 4 bases, and 9 bases stayed unmatched. The CDR3 region has the DNA TGTGCCAGCAGCCTAATCGGAGACAGGGGGTACGAGCAGTACTTC. Translation: CASSLIGDRGYEQYF.

The chain has TRBV14 and TRBJ2-5; the match to TRBD1 covers 7 bases. The CDR3 sequence is 14 residues long. The junction had 6 bases not matched to a gene; V was cut back by 1 base and J by 7 bases. The germline V gene encodes CDR1 SGHDN and CDR2 FVKESK. The CDR3 protein is CASSQAGGRGTQYF. CDR3 bases: TGTGCCAGCAGCCAAGCAGGGGGAAGAGGGACCCAGTACTTC. Looking up the rest from reference TRBV14 and TRBJ2-5 gives the full variable domain: EAGVTQFPSHSVIEKGQTVTLRCDPISGHDNLYWYRRVMGKEIKFLLHFVKESKQDESGMPNNRFLAERTGGTYSTLKVQPAELEDSGVYFCASSQAGGRGTQYFGPGTRLLVL.

This clonotype came up a few times. The junction and the germline gene differ at one end; a read error may be behind it. The genes are TRBV7-2 and TRBJ2-5; D may correspond to TRBD1 or TRBD2 (5 bases each). Germline assignment: CDR1 SGHTA and CDR2 FQGNSA. This CDR3 contains 14 residues. For the CDR3, the DNA is TGTGCCAGCAGCTCCAGGGTTGGAGGAGAGGCCCAGTACTTC. Encoded protein: CASSSRVGGEAQYF.

The chain couples TRBV5-1 to TRBJ2-3, with D perhaps TRBD2 (6 bases). This CDR3 has 16 residues. V dropped 0 bases and J dropped 2 bases, with 13 bases sitting between them. CDR1 and CDR2 from the germline V gene are SGHRS and YFSETQ. CDR3 sequence (DNA): TGCGCCAGCAGCTTGGGTCAGGGAGGACCCACAGATACGCAGTATTTT. Translated: CASSLGQGGPTDTQYF. The full variable domain, with the rest looked up from reference TRBV5-1 and TRBJ2-3, is KAGVTQTPRYLIKTRGQQVTLSCSPISGHRSVSWYQQTPGQGLQFLFEYFSETQRNKGNFPGRFSGRQFSNSRSEMNVSTLELGDSALYLCASSLGQGGPTDTQYFGPGTRLTVL.

This clonotype was recorded a few times. Since a much larger clone is just one base distant, this may be a read error. This sequence joins TRBV7-9 and TRBJ2-5; TRBD2 matches at 8 bases. Trimming at V came to 6 bases and at J to 11 bases, leaving 17 bases not matched to a gene. The CDR3 has 15 residues. Germline CDR1 SEHNR, CDR2 FQNEAQ (reference sequence). The CDR3 nucleotides are TGTGCCAGCAGGCCAGCGGGGGCTAATACCCATGAGCAGTACTTC. Encoded protein: CASRPAGANTHEQYF.

This clonotype was counted ten times or more. The rearrangement joins TRBV14 to TRBJ2-5, with D tentatively TRBD1 or TRBD2 (5 bases each). Trimming removed 2 bases at V and 1 base at J, with 8 bases between. CDR3 length: 14 residues. Germline CDR1 and CDR2: SGHDN and FVKESK. This CDR3 reads CASSQWGSQETQYF. The CDR3 region has the DNA TGTGCCAGCAGCCAATGGGGGAGCCAAGAGACCCAGTACTTC.

The chain combines TRBV6-2 or TRBV6-3 with TRBJ2-2; 8 bases map to TRBD2. Germline V gene sequence: CDR1 MNHEY, CDR2 SVGEGT. Losses at the gene ends were 6 bases for V and 5 bases for J; bases not matched to a gene: 11. The CDR3 covers 16 residues. Here the CDR3 DNA reads TGTGCCAGCAGGCCCAGTGGGACTAGGGCAACCGGGGAGCTGTTTTTT. Encoded protein: CASRPSGTRATGELFF.

This clonotype showed up just a few times. A clone one base away is much larger, so this may be a read error. J is TRBJ2-1 and V is TRBV5-1; D may be TRBD2 (6 bases). Germline V CDR1 and CDR2: SGHRS, YFSETQ. The CDR3 has 15 amino acids. Trimming shortened V by 4 bases and J by 6 bases, and 17 bases separated the two germline ends. DNA of the CDR3: TGCGCCAGCAGCCCCCGGGGGACCGATCGCAATGAGCAGTTCTTC. Protein product: CASSPRGTDRNEQFF. The full variable domain, rest sourced from reference TRBV5-1 and TRBJ2-1, is KAGVTQTPRYLIKTRGQQVTLSCSPISGHRSVSWYQQTPGQGLQFLFEYFSETQRNKGNFPGRFSGRQFSNSRSEMNVSTLELGDSALYLCASSPRGTDRNEQFFGPGTRLTVL.

This clonotype came up once. A much larger clone sits a single nucleotide away, making a read error possible. V is TRBV9 and J is TRBJ2-1, with D hard to call. CDR3 size: 14 residues. CDR1 and CDR2 (germline): SGDLS, YYNGEE. CDR3 amino acids: CAGSYSFGRNEQFF. CDR3 DNA sequence: TGTGCCGGCAGCTATTCCTTTGGTCGGAATGAGCAGTTCTTC.

This clonotype showed up just a few times. The gene calls are TRBV28 and TRBJ1-2; perhaps TRBD1 as D (5 bases). The CDR3 extends over 16 amino acids. Trimming left V 2 bases short and J 7 bases short, with 20 bases between. Germline V gene data show CDR1 as MDHEN and CDR2 as SYDVKM. CDR3 DNA sequence: TGTGCCAGCAGTTTAGTAGGGGCAGGGCATAGAGGTGGCTACACCTTC. Translated: CASSLVGAGHRGGYTF.

V and J are TRBV27 and TRBJ2-1; 9 nucleotides match TRBD2. The J segment lost 9 bases and the V segment lost 7 bases, leaving 13 bases of the junction unmatched. CDR1 is MNHEY, CDR2 SMNVEV, per germline (reference sequence). The CDR3 is made up of 15 amino acids. CDR3: CASNRRGLAGPEQFF. CDR3 DNA sequence: TGTGCCAGCAACCGGAGGGGACTAGCAGGCCCTGAGCAGTTCTTC.

This clonotype showed up many times. The chain uses TRBV6-2 or TRBV6-3 and TRBJ2-1; 11 bases map to TRBD2. Unmatched junction bases numbered 10, after V lost 6 bases and J lost 3 bases. This CDR3 spans 17 amino acids. The germline V gene has CDR1 MNHEY and CDR2 SVGEGT. This chain's CDR3 is CASSQLGTSGLYNEQFF. The CDR3, as DNA: TGTGCCAGCAGCCAACTGGGGACTAGCGGCCTCTACAATGAGCAGTTCTTC.

Note on this clonotype: Since a much larger clone is just one base distant, this may be a read error. The genes are TRBV7-2 and TRBJ2-5, with TRBD2 as a possible D gene (7 bases). The CDR3 contains 15 residues. CDR1 and CDR2 (germline): SGHTA, FQGNSA. DNA for the CDR3: TGTGCCAGCAGCGAACGATGGGGGGGGCAAGAGGCCCAGTACTTC. Protein: CASSERWGGQEAQYF.

Details on this clonotype: One end of the junction varies from germline; a read error may be responsible. This chain uses TRBV24-1 with TRBJ2-3; 13 bases match TRBD2. Germline CDR1 KGHDR, CDR2 SFDVKD. This CDR3 has 18 amino acids. As DNA, the CDR3 is TGTGCCACCAGTGATCCGGGACTAGCGGGGAGTCCCACAGATACGCGGTATTTT. Its protein is CATSDPGLAGSPTDTRYF.